This record covers a single TCR beta chain. The target antigen is unknown. This record comes from a study of T-cell memory formation after mild COVID-19. Study-level points and caveats: Still unconfirmed is whether the second-wave clones peaking on day 37 recognized SARS-CoV-2. Some clones that responded turned up in pre-infection memory, which suggests that cross-reactive memory joined in.

Germline V gene sequence: CDR1 SGHTA, CDR2 FQGTGA. The V and J ends lost 0 bases and 8 bases respectively, with 10 bases between them. The CDR3 has 13 residues. In TCRdb, the 5' RACE reads were re-called with MiXCR into one record per CDR3 protein. Of 180,000 or so distinct CDR3 sequences in the sample, roughly 16% were seen once. Sequenced sample: PBMCs or a T cell subset sorted from them (not recorded which). This TCR derives from an adult woman who had mild COVID-19 (a few samples of this study predate the infection). Cell type and time point are not known. The genes are TRBV7-3 and TRBJ1-2; possibly TRBD1 for D (5 bases). The CDR3 DNA reads as TGTGCCAGCAGCTTAACGCGGACACTCGGCTACACCTTC. Translated, it gives CASSLTRTLGYTF.